This T cell receptor (beta chain) was sequenced during a study of blood T cell repertoires in COVID-19. Study-wide background: PBMCs, B-cell-depleted T cells, or T cells provided the cDNA or gDNA that made up the material.

V lost 2 bases, J lost 5 bases, and 9 bases lay in between. The CDR3 has 13 amino acids. Germline CDR1 SGHRS, CDR2 YFSETQ. Per the original methods: Amplification with reference gene primers provided the estimates of nucleated cell counts. Using immunoSEQ multiplex PCR, the repertoire was profiled, and TCRdb retains in-frame clones only, with some absent. V and J calls plus clone size are reproduced from that table; the DNA served to infer D and trimming. The sample gives fewer than 110,000 clones, 89% of which show up once; 3% to 4.5% is in the top ten. Sequenced input: peripheral blood. This TCR derives from an older woman with acute or convalescent COVID-19. The chain links TRBV5-1 to TRBJ2-3; tentative D call: TRBD2 (5 bases). The CDR3 spells CASSLVGEDTQYF. Here the CDR3 DNA reads TGCGCCAGCAGCTTAGTCGGGGAAGATACGCAGTATTTT.